One sample yielded the 23 T cell receptor beta chains listed below, sequenced in a study of OX40 agonist ivuxolimab in advanced cancers. Clones were sequenced by immunoSEQ multiplex PCR, and TCRdb holds only the in-frame ones, with some missing. This table has almost 80,000 clones, about 83% appearing once. The sequences come from CD4+ or CD8+ T cells sorted from blood, collected in a trial of the OX40 agonist ivuxolimab. These receptors all come from an adult with an advanced solid tumor such as melanoma, head and neck, liver or kidney cancer.

This rearrangement joins TRBV19 to TRBJ2-1; no firm D call. Germline V gene sequence: CDR1 LNHDA, CDR2 SQIVND (reference sequence). The CDR3 consists of 13 residues. V was pared by 4 bases and J by 6 bases, with 10 bases between. The CDR3 DNA reads TGTGCCAGTAGTACTAATGACGCCAATGAGCAGTTCTTC. Its protein is CASSTNDANEQFF.

The chain combines TRBV6-1 with TRBJ2-3; TRBD1 aligns across 10 bases. CDR1 and CDR2 (germline): MNHNS, SASEGT. The trim removed 4 bases at V and 6 bases at J, leaving 4 bases unmatched. The CDR3 totals 14 residues. Here the CDR3 reads CASSGTGGYDTQYF. As DNA, the CDR3 is TGTGCCAGCAGTGGGACAGGGGGTTACGATACGCAGTATTTT.

The rearrangement uses TRBV18 and TRBJ2-7; the D is unclear. The V gene's germline CDR1 is KGHSH and CDR2 LQKENI. This CDR3 has 13 residues. Trimming left V 3 bases short and J 5 bases short, with 11 bases between. In DNA, the CDR3 is TGTGCCAGCTCACCTTCAGGAGTCCACGAGCAGTACTTC. It codes for CASSPSGVHEQYF.

The chain couples TRBV5-4 to TRBJ1-2; D not resolved. The length of the CDR3 is 13 residues. V lost 5 bases to trimming and J lost 2 bases, with 10 bases between them. Looked up from germline, CDR1 is SGHNT and CDR2 is YYREEE (reference sequence). CDR3 in amino acids: CASSNTPNYGYTF. In nucleotides, the CDR3 is TGTGCCAGCAGTAACACACCGAACTATGGCTACACCTTC. Filled out from reference TRBV5-4 and TRBJ1-2, the complete variable domain reads ETGVTQSPTHLIKTRGQQVTLRCSSQSGHNTVSWYQQALGQGPQFIFQYYREEENGRGNFPPRFSGLQFPNYSSELNVNALELDDSALYLCASSNTPNYGYTFGSGTRLTVV.

Ten or more counts support this clone. The chain recombines TRBV28 with TRBJ1-2; D unclear. CDR3 length: 14 residues. With 1 base removed from V and 1 base from J, the gap between germline ends came to 7 bases. The germline V gene encodes CDR1 MDHEN and CDR2 SYDVKM. The CDR3 loop reads CASSLSPINYGYTF. The CDR3 DNA reads TGTGCCAGCAGTTTATCCCCAATTAACTATGGCTACACCTTC.

The genes are TRBV11-2 and TRBJ2-1; 7 bases fit TRBD2. CDR3 length: 17 residues. After removal of 4 bases from V and 4 bases from J, the junction contained 13 bases not matched to a gene. Germline assignment: CDR1 SGHAT and CDR2 FQNNGV. The CDR3, as DNA: TGTGCCAGCAGCTACCTCCGACTAGCTGATAAGTACAATGAGCAGTTCTTC. Encoded protein: CASSYLRLADKYNEQFF.

This sequence joins TRBV6-5 and TRBJ1-6; D not resolved. From germline, CDR1 is MNHEY and CDR2 SVGAGI. This CDR3 has 14 residues. Trimming left V 2 bases short and J 7 bases short, with 9 bases between. The CDR3 DNA follows: TGTGCCAGCAGTTACAGGGAAGACAATTCACCCCTCCACTTT. It translates to CASSYREDNSPLHF.

This chain connects TRBV5-4 to TRBJ1-1; D unresolved. The ends were cut back, 0 bases at V and 0 bases at J, with 9 bases in the middle. CDR3 size: 15 residues. The germline V gene encodes CDR1 SGHNT and CDR2 YYREEE (reference sequence). CDR3 coding DNA: TGTGCCAGCAGCTTGGAAATCCGGATGAACACTGAAGCTTTCTTT. It translates to CASSLEIRMNTEAFF.

This rearrangement joins TRBV30 to TRBJ1-1; 7 nucleotides agree with TRBD1. Germline V gene lookup returns CDR1 GTSNPN and CDR2 SVGIG (reference sequence). Unmatched junction bases numbered 5, after V lost 4 bases and J lost 0 bases. The length of the CDR3 is 14 residues. CDR3: CAWIGGSMNTEAFF. The CDR3 region has the DNA TGTGCCTGGATAGGGGGCTCGATGAACACTGAAGCTTTCTTT. Complete variable domain (other parts from reference TRBV30 and TRBJ1-1): SQTIHQWPATLVQPVGSPLSLECTVEGTSNPNLYWYRQAAGRGLQLLFYSVGIGQISSEVPQNLSASRPQDRQFILSSKKLLLSDSGFYLCAWIGGSMNTEAFFGQGTRLTVV.

This clone has a handful of counts. The chain carries TRBV30 and TRBJ2-7; TRBD1 might be the D (5 bases). CDR3 size: 10 residues. Germline V gene data show CDR1 as GTSNPN and CDR2 as SVGIG (reference sequence). V lost 5 bases and J 7 bases, leaving 9 bases between the germline ends. The CDR3 here is CAWGAREQYF. The CDR3 DNA reads TGTGCCTGGGGGGCTCGTGAGCAGTACTTC.

V usage is TRBV5-1 and J usage is TRBJ2-7; 7 positions agree with TRBD1. The germline V gene has CDR1 SGHRS and CDR2 YFSETQ. The CDR3 runs to 15 residues. Trimming at V came to 0 bases and at J to 4 bases, leaving 7 bases not matched to a gene. CDR3 nucleotide sequence: TGCGCCAGCAGCTTGGGATCCAGGGGGTTGTACGAGCAGTACTTC. As protein: CASSLGSRGLYEQYF. The full variable domain, its missing parts supplied by reference TRBV5-1 and TRBJ2-7, is KAGVTQTPRYLIKTRGQQVTLSCSPISGHRSVSWYQQTPGQGLQFLFEYFSETQRNKGNFPGRFSGRQFSNSRSEMNVSTLELGDSALYLCASSLGSRGLYEQYFGPGTRLTVT.

The J gene is TRBJ2-1, the V gene TRBV18; weak D call: TRBD1 (5 bases). This CDR3 contains 14 residues. The germline CDR1 and CDR2 sequences are KGHSH and LQKENI. V lost 6 bases and J 2 bases, leaving 11 bases between the germline ends. The CDR3 reads CASSLGPTYNEQFF. DNA for the CDR3: TGTGCCAGCTCCTTGGGGCCAACCTACAATGAGCAGTTCTTC.

The rearrangement uses TRBV5-1 and TRBJ1-3; 7 nucleotides agree with TRBD1. V was clipped by 7 bases and J by 2 bases; unmatched bases: 9. The CDR3 sequence is 15 residues long. Germline V lookup: CDR1 SGHRS, CDR2 YFSETQ. The CDR3 is CASRQDGQAGNTIYF. The CDR3 DNA reads TGCGCCAGCCGCCAGGACGGACAGGCTGGAAACACCATATATTTT.

This chain uses TRBV30 with TRBJ1-4; D remains unclear. This CDR3 comprises 14 residues. V dropped 3 bases and J dropped 4 bases, with 12 bases sitting between them. In germline, CDR1 is GTSNPN, CDR2 SVGIG (reference sequence). The CDR3 DNA reads as TGTGCCTGGAGCAGGAACGGTCTTAATGAAAAACTGTTTTTT. Translation gives CAWSRNGLNEKLFF.

The chain links TRBV7-2 to TRBJ2-7; 12 nucleotides line up with TRBD2. The germline CDR1 and CDR2 sequences are SGHTA and FQGNSA. The CDR3 length is 16 residues. V lost 3 bases to trimming and J lost 3 bases; unmatched junction nucleotides: 6. CDR3 nucleotide sequence: TGTGCCAGCAGCTTTAGCGGGACTAGCGGGTACTACGAGCAGTACTTC. This gives the protein CASSFSGTSGYYEQYF.

The gene calls are TRBV7-9 and TRBJ1-1; TRBD1 might be the D (5 bases). The CDR3 runs to 18 residues. Trimming took 1 base from V and 3 from J, leaving 21 bases between them. Looked up from germline, CDR1 is SEHNR and CDR2 is FQNEAQ (reference sequence). CDR3 in amino acids: CASSLGSGGWGGYTEAFF. DNA of the CDR3: TGTGCCAGCAGCTTAGGGAGCGGGGGTTGGGGAGGGTACACTGAAGCTTTCTTT.

The rearrangement joins TRBV4-2 to TRBJ2-1; 8 positions match TRBD2. With V trimmed by 1 base and J by 4 bases, 6 bases remained unmatched. The CDR3 loop spans 16 amino acids. Germline assignment: CDR1 LGHNA and CDR2 YNFKEQ. CDR3 protein: CASSQAVAGGYNEQFF. For the CDR3, the DNA is TGTGCCAGCAGCCAAGCTGTCGCGGGAGGATACAATGAGCAGTTCTTC.

The gene calls are TRBV18 and TRBJ1-1; D gene unclear. Trimming took 5 bases from V and 6 from J, leaving 13 bases between them. The CDR3 sequence is 13 residues long. Looked up from germline, CDR1 is KGHSH and CDR2 is LQKENI. The CDR3: CASSLGGGAEAFF. Here the CDR3 DNA reads TGTGCCAGCTCATTAGGAGGCGGCGCTGAAGCTTTCTTT.

The rearrangement links TRBV30 to TRBJ1-1; weak D call: TRBD1 (6 bases). Germline-derived CDR1 and CDR2 are GTSNPN and SVGIG (reference sequence). V was pared by 7 bases and J by 11 bases, with 20 bases between. This CDR3 has 12 residues. Written as DNA, the CDR3 is TGTGCCTTAAGGGGGGGGCTTAGAGGGGCTTTCTTT. This encodes CALRGGLRGAFF.

The rearrangement links TRBV28 to TRBJ2-3, with D perhaps matching TRBD2 (7 bases). The germline V gene has CDR1 MDHEN and CDR2 SYDVKM. The V end lost 5 bases, the J end lost 5 bases, and 14 bases lay between the germline ends. This CDR3 has 14 residues. CDR3 loop: CASSLAGAGDTQYF. The CDR3 bases are TGTGCCAGCAGTCTGGCGGGGGCGGGAGATACGCAGTATTTT. The variable domain in full, with the rest retrieved from reference TRBV28 and TRBJ2-3, is DVKVTQSSRYLVKRTGEKVFLECVQDMDHENMFWYRQDPGLGLRLIYFSYDVKMKEKGDIPEGYSVSREKKERFSLILESASTNQTSMYLCASSLAGAGDTQYFGPGTRLTVL.

The V and J genes are TRBV5-5 and TRBJ1-1; D is unclear. The CDR3 has 13 amino acids. V lost 1 base to trimming and J lost 6 bases, with 10 bases between them. Per germline, CDR1 SGHKS and CDR2 YYEKEE (reference sequence). The CDR3 DNA sequence: TGTGCCAGCAGCTTGTTTGCGAAACCTGAAGCTTTCTTT. It translates to CASSLFAKPEAFF.

The V gene is TRBV6-5, the J gene TRBJ2-7; D might be TRBD2 (6 bases). With 6 bases removed from V and 1 base from J, the gap between germline ends came to 13 bases. Per the germline V gene, CDR1 is MNHEY and CDR2 is SVGAGI. CDR3 size: 14 residues. The CDR3 protein is CASRATRQSYEQYF. In DNA, the CDR3 is TGTGCCAGCAGAGCGACTAGACAATCCTACGAGCAGTACTTC.

The chain uses TRBV4-1 and TRBJ2-2, with 10 bases lining up with TRBD1. The V gene end was trimmed by 2 bases and the J gene end by 0 bases; junction bases not matched to a gene: 6. This CDR3 is 18 amino acids long. Germline CDR1 reads MGHRA; CDR2 reads YSYEKL. The CDR3 region has the DNA TGCGCCAGCAGCCAATGGACAGGGGGTGACTCGAACACCGGGGAGCTGTTTTTT. Its protein is CASSQWTGGDSNTGELFF.